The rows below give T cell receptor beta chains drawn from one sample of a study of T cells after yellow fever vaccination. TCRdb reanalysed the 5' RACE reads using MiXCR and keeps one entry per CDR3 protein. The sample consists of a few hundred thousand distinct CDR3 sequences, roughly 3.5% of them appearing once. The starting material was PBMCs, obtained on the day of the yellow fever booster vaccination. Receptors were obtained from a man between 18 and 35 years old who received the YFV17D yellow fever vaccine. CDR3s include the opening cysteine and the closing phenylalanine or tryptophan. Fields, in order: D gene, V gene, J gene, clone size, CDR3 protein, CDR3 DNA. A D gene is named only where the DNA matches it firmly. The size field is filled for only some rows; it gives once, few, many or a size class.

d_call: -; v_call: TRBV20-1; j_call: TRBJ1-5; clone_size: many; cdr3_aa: CSARGDFNQPQHF; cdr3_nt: TGCAGTGCTAGGGGCGACTTCAATCAGCCCCAGCATTTT
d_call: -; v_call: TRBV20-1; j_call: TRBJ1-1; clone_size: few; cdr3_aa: CSARPLNTEAFF; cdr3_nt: TGCAGTGCCCGCCCCCTGAACACTGAAGCTTTCTTT
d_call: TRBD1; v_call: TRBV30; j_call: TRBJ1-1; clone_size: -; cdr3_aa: CARDRGSTEAFF; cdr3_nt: TGTGCACGGGACAGAGGAAGCACTGAAGCTTTCTTT
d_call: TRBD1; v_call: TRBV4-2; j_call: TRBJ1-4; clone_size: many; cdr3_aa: CASSPRDRAYKLFF; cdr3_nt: TGTGCCAGCAGCCCCCGGGACAGGGCATATAAACTGTTTTTT
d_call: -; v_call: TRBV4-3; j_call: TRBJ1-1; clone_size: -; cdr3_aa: CASTPGFNTEAFF; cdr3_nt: TGCGCCAGCACCCCAGGGTTCAACACTGAAGCTTTCTTT
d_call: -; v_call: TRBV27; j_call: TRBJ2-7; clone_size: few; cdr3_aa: CASSFLGGEQYF; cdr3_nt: TGTGCCAGCAGTTTTTTGGGGGGTGAGCAGTACTTC
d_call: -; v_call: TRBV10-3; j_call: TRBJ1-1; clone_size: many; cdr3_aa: CAISGGGPEAFF; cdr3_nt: TGTGCCATCAGCGGAGGTGGGCCTGAAGCTTTCTTT
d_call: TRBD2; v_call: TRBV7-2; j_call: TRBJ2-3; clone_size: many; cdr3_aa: CASSREPAGGPAYF; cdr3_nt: TGTGCCAGCAGCCGTGAACCAGCGGGGGGCCCAGCGTATTTT
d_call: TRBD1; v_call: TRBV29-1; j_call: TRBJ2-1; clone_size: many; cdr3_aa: CSGQGADEQFF; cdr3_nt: TGCAGCGGACAGGGGGCCGATGAGCAGTTCTTC
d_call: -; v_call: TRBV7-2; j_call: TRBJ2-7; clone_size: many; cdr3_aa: CASSFTGSEQYF; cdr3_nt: TGTGCCAGCAGCTTCACTGGGTCCGAGCAGTACTTC
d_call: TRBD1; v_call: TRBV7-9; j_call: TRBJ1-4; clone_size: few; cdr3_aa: CASSGRGQGATNEKLFF; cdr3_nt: TGTGCCAGCAGCGGGAGGGGGCAGGGGGCAACTAATGAAAAACTGTTTTTT
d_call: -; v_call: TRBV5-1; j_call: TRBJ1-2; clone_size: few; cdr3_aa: CASSLDSASGGYTF; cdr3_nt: TGCGCCAGCAGCTTGGACTCAGCTAGCGGGGGCTACACCTTC
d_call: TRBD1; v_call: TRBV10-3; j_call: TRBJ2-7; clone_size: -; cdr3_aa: CAIKGQGAGEQYF; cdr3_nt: TGTGCCATCAAAGGACAGGGGGCAGGCGAGCAGTACTTC
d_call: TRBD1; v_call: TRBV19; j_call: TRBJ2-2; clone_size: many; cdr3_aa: CASSGTGTAPGTGELFF; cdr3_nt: TGTGCCAGTAGCGGGACCGGGACAGCCCCGGGCACCGGGGAGCTGTTTTTT
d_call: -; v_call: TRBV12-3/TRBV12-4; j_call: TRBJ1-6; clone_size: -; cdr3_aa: CASSLQTFGSPLHF; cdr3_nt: TGTGCCAGCAGTTTACAAACATTTGGTTCACCCCTCCACTTT
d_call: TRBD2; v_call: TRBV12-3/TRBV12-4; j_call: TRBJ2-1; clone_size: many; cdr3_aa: CASCIAGGWSYEQFF; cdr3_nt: TGTGCCAGCTGCATAGCGGGGGGGTGGTCATATGAGCAGTTCTTC
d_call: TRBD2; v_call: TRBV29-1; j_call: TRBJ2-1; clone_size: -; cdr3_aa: CSAEGSGGANYNEQFF; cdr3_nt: TGCAGCGCCGAGGGTAGCGGGGGGGCGAACTACAATGAGCAGTTCTTC
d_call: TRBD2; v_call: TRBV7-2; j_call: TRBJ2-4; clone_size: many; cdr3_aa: CASSLPSGGSYIQYF; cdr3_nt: TGTGCCAGCAGCTTACCTAGCGGGGGTTCATACATTCAGTACTTC
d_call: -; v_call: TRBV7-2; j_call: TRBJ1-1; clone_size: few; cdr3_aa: CASNPGGVSTEAFF; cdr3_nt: TGTGCCAGCAACCCCGGGGGGGTAAGCACTGAAGCTTTCTTT
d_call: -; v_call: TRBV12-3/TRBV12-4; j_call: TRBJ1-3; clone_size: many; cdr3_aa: CASSLGRPNSGNTIYF; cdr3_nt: TGTGCCAGCAGCCTTGGGAGGCCTAATTCTGGAAACACCATATATTTT
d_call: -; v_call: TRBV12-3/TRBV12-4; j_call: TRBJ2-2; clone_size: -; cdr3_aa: CASKVSGDTGELFF; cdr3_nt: TGTGCCAGCAAAGTTTCAGGGGACACCGGGGAGCTGTTTTTT
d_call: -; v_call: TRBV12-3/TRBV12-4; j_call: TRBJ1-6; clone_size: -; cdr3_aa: CASRPYGAGNSPLHF; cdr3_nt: TGTGCCAGCAGACCTTACGGGGCAGGTAATTCACCCCTCCACTTT
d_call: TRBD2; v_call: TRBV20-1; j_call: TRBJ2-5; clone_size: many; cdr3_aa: CSAGLAGETQYF; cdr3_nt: TGCAGTGCCGGACTAGCGGGAGAGACCCAGTACTTC